This entry lists 3 T cell receptor beta chains sequenced from one sample in a study of cytomegalovirus exposure and HLA in healthy donors. In the PCR, 60 Vbeta and 13 Jbeta primers were used. The method was immunoSEQ multiplex PCR; TCRdb's version includes in-frame clones alone and lacks a portion of them. This table holds under 200,000 clones, approximately 82% found once. The specimen was PBMCs. These receptors all stem from a man in his forties or fifties in good health and CMV-seropositive.

The chain combines TRBV27 with TRBJ2-7, with 10 bases lining up with TRBD2. This CDR3 spans 15 amino acids. Unmatched junction bases numbered 5, after V lost 5 bases and J lost 1 base. Germline assignment: CDR1 MNHEY and CDR2 SMNVEV (reference sequence). CDR3 nucleotide sequence: TGTGCCAGCAGTCTCCAAGCGGGAGGGTCCTACGAGCAGTACGTC. Amino acid sequence: CASSLQAGGSYEQYV.

The chain is built from TRBV18 and TRBJ1-1, with TRBD1 as a possible D gene (6 bases). The germline gives CDR1 KGHSH, CDR2 LQKENI. The CDR3 has 14 amino acids. V was pared by 3 bases and J by 5 bases, with 13 bases between. The CDR3 here is CASSPAGGQTEAFF. DNA of the CDR3: TGTGCCAGCTCACCCGCCGGGGGGCAAACTGAAGCTTTCTTT.

This chain uses TRBV2 with TRBJ2-1, with 8 bases fitting TRBD2. The CDR3 consists of 15 residues. Germline trimming cut 7 bases from V and 6 bases from J; bases unmatched to any gene: 11. Germline V lookup: CDR1 SNHLY, CDR2 FYNNEI. As DNA, the CDR3 is TGTGCCAGCACTCTGCAGCGGGGGCCGGCCAATGAGCAGTTCTTC. It translates to CASTLQRGPANEQFF.